The 21 T cell receptor beta chains reported below all come from one sample, sequenced in a study of blood T cell repertoires in COVID-19. Some clones are missing from TCRdb's copy, which holds only in-frame ones; the method was immunoSEQ multiplex PCR. The sample yields under 200,000 clones, more than 70% seen once. Sequenced input: PBMCs or T cells enriched from blood (not recorded which). The receptors shown here come from a woman younger than 35 who had recovered from COVID-19.

The chain employs TRBV5-1 and TRBJ1-4, with 7 bases identical to TRBD1. Unmatched junction bases numbered 4, after V lost 0 bases and J lost 5 bases. Germline-derived CDR1 and CDR2 are SGHRS and YFSETQ. The CDR3 loop spans 15 amino acids. The CDR3 loop reads CASSLATGRNEKLFF. As DNA, the CDR3 is TGCGCCAGCAGCTTGGCGACAGGGAGAAATGAAAAACTGTTTTTT.

The rearrangement links TRBV18 to TRBJ1-2; TRBD1 matches 7 bases. Looked up from germline, CDR1 is KGHSH and CDR2 is LQKENI. CDR3 length: 16 residues. V was pared by 3 bases and J by 4 bases, with 11 bases of the junction left unmatched. CDR3 region: CASSPVGGLASYGYTF. Here the CDR3 DNA reads TGTGCCAGCTCACCGGTAGGGGGCCTAGCGAGCTATGGCTACACCTTC. Full variable domain (outside the CDR3, taken from reference TRBV18 and TRBJ1-2): NAGVMQNPRHLVRRRGQEARLRCSPMKGHSHVYWYRQLPEEGLKFMVYLQKENIIDESGMPKERFSAEFPKEGPSILRIQQVVRGDSAAYFCASSPVGGLASYGYTFGSGTRLTVV.

The count of this clone is one. V gene TRBV12-2 combines with J gene TRBJ2-1; whether TRBD2, the table's D call, matches the DNA was not checked. TRBV12-2 is an annotated pseudogene. The CDR3 spans 14 residues. CDR3 bases: TGTGCAAGTCGCTACCGGACTAGCAGCAATGAGCAGTTCTTC. This codes for CASRYRTSSNEQFF.

This clone was counted between two and nine times. The J gene is TRBJ2-2, the V gene TRBV5-4, with D possibly matching TRBD1 (6 bases). Trimming took 2 bases from V and 3 from J, leaving 11 bases between them. Germline V lookup: CDR1 SGHNT, CDR2 YYREEE (reference sequence). The CDR3 has 15 residues. The CDR3 DNA reads TGTGCCAGCAGCTTACAGGGTACCCACACCGGGGAGCTGTTTTTT. It specifies CASSLQGTHTGELFF.

This clone was found many times. The gene calls are TRBV21-1 and TRBJ1-6; the table gives TRBD1 as D, unverified against the DNA. TRBV21-1 constitutes a pseudogene. The CDR3 extends over 22 amino acids. CDR3 loop: CASTPLIYRDRRLSSYNSPLHF. CDR3 DNA sequence: TGTGCCAGCACCCCACTAATCTACCGGGACAGGAGATTAAGCTCCTATAATTCACCCCTCCACTTT.

The V call is TRBV2, the J call TRBJ1-6, with D unclear. The CDR3 covers 17 residues. V lost 4 bases and J lost 8, with 21 bases in between. Germline assignment: CDR1 SNHLY and CDR2 FYNNEI. The CDR3 bases are TGTGCCAGCAGTGGAAAGTGGTCTCCCACCGGGGATTCACCCCTCCACTTT. It is translated as CASSGKWSPTGDSPLHF.

The CDR3 protein is CASSLSTGRGNTEAFF. CDR3 bases: TGTGCCAGCAGCTTAAGTACGGGCCGGGGAAACACTGAAGCTTTCTTT. The chain couples TRBV7-2 to TRBJ1-1; D remains unclear. The V end lost 2 bases, the J end lost 2 bases, and 15 bases lay between the germline ends. The CDR3 is 16 residues long. Germline CDR1 is SGHTA and CDR2 is FQGNSA.

V is TRBV2 and J is TRBJ2-3; D remains ambiguous. V dropped 3 bases and J dropped 2 bases, with 9 bases sitting between them. Germline V gene lookup returns CDR1 SNHLY and CDR2 FYNNEI. The CDR3 has 14 amino acids. CDR3 protein: CASSEALPTDTQYF. The CDR3 nucleotides are TGTGCCAGCAGTGAGGCCCTGCCCACAGATACGCAGTATTTT.

The chain uses TRBV6-5 and TRBJ2-3, with D tentatively TRBD2 (6 bases). Trimming stripped 6 bases from V and 3 bases from J, with 13 bases between. Per germline, CDR1 MNHEY and CDR2 SVGAGI. The CDR3 extends over 14 amino acids. The CDR3 nucleotides are TGTGCCAGCAGGCCGGGACTGGGAACAGATACGCAGTATTTT. Encoded protein: CASRPGLGTDTQYF.

This clone has only a few counts. The chain has TRBV3-1 (or the pseudogene TRBV3-2) and TRBJ1-2; D gene unclear. The length of the CDR3 is 14 residues. Germline V gene lookup returns CDR1 LGHDT and CDR2 YNNKEL (reference sequence). With 2 bases removed from V and 6 bases from J, the gap between germline ends came to 13 bases. In nucleotides, the CDR3 is TGTGCCAGCAGCCAACGGGGTCTTGAAAATGGCTACACCTTC. Translated: CASSQRGLENGYTF.

The chain employs TRBV9 and TRBJ2-6; D is undetermined. Per germline, CDR1 SGDLS and CDR2 YYNGEE. Trimming cost V 1 base and J 0 bases, with 14 bases left between them. The CDR3 consists of 18 residues. The CDR3 DNA is TGTGCCAGCAGCGTAACATCAACAGCAAGCTCTGGGGCCAACGTCCTGACTTTC. It specifies CASSVTSTASSGANVLTF.

The rearrangement joins TRBV2 to TRBJ1-1; 9 nucleotides align to TRBD1. V shed 9 bases and J 4 bases; nucleotides not matched to a gene: 9. The CDR3 contains 14 residues. CDR1 and CDR2 (germline): SNHLY, FYNNEI. CDR3 nucleotides: TGTGCCAGATTTCAACAGGGGGCTAGCACTGAAGCTTTCTTT. Translating it yields CARFQQGASTEAFF.

CDR3 residues: CASSYGQGAQPQHF. CDR3 bases: TGTGCCAGCAGTTACGGGCAGGGGGCTCAGCCCCAGCATTTT. The chain has TRBV6-5 and TRBJ1-5, with 8 bases that match TRBD1. J lost 6 bases, V lost 2 bases, and 3 bases had no gene match. The CDR3 length is 14 residues. The V gene's germline CDR1 is MNHEY and CDR2 SVGAGI.

This clone was observed a few times. Other DNA sequences from this sample encode an identical CDR3 as well. The chain is built from TRBV5-1 and TRBJ1-2; 9 nucleotides align to TRBD1. J was trimmed by 3 bases and V by 0 bases; bases with no gene match: 0. The germline V gene encodes CDR1 SGHRS and CDR2 YFSETQ. The CDR3 consists of 14 residues. The CDR3 sequence is CASSLGQGDYGYTF. The CDR3 DNA is TGCGCCAGCAGCTTGGGACAGGGGGACTATGGCTACACCTTC.

This sequence joins TRBV3-1 (or the pseudogene TRBV3-2) and TRBJ2-2, with TRBD2 as a possible D gene (6 bases). This CDR3 is built from 14 residues. Germline V lookup: CDR1 LGHDT, CDR2 YNNKEL (reference sequence). Trimming removed 4 bases from V and 2 bases from J, with 8 bases in between. The CDR3 sequence is CASSRGTNTGELFF. As DNA, the CDR3 is TGTGCCAGCAGCCGGGGGACTAACACCGGGGAGCTGTTTTTT.

The J gene is TRBJ2-1, the V gene TRBV5-1, with D maybe TRBD1 (8 bases). Germline values: CDR1 SGHRS, CDR2 YFSETQ. The CDR3 sequence is 16 residues long. V lost 4 bases and J 3 bases, leaving 17 bases between the germline ends. CDR3 DNA sequence: TGCGCCAGCAGCCTGGGGGGGACAGGAAACTACAATGAGCAGTTCTTC. Amino acid sequence: CASSLGGTGNYNEQFF.

The chain recombines TRBV24-1 with TRBJ2-5; TRBD2 matches at 9 bases. The CDR3 runs to 16 residues. Germline-derived CDR1 and CDR2 are KGHDR and SFDVKD. Trimming took 6 bases from V and 4 from J; bases not matched to a gene: 11. The CDR3 loop reads CATSHLGGGAGETQYF. CDR3 nucleotides: TGTGCCACCAGTCACCTCGGCGGGGGGGCCGGAGAGACCCAGTACTTC.

This chain uses TRBV29-1 with TRBJ2-2, with D possibly being TRBD2 (6 bases). Per germline, CDR1 SQVTM and CDR2 ANQGSEA. The CDR3 sequence is 14 residues long. The V end was cut by 3 bases, the J end by 0 bases, with 8 bases between. CDR3 bases: TGCAGCGTTGATGCGGGATCGAACACCGGGGAGCTGTTTTTT. Encoded protein: CSVDAGSNTGELFF.

The V gene is TRBV13, the J gene TRBJ1-2, with D perhaps TRBD1 (6 bases). Germline CDR1 reads PRHDT; CDR2 reads FYEKMQ (reference sequence). There are 16 residues in the CDR3. V gave up 2 bases and J gave up 1 base, with 14 bases separating them. DNA of the CDR3: TGTGCCAGCAGCTTACACCGGACAGACCGTAACTATGGCTACACCTTC. Translating gives CASSLHRTDRNYGYTF.

The chain recombines TRBV9 with TRBJ1-6; 8 bases match TRBD1. The CDR3 loop spans 15 amino acids. V was pared by 3 bases and J by 7 bases, with 6 bases of the junction left unmatched. CDR1 SGDLS and CDR2 YYNGEE come from the germline V gene. CDR3 coding DNA: TGTGCCAGCAGCGCCCTAACAGGGGGAAATTCACCCCTCCACTTT. Protein sequence: CASSALTGGNSPLHF.

The genes are TRBV18 and TRBJ2-7; D unclear. The CDR3 totals 14 residues. Deletions cut 3 bases from V and 0 bases from J, with 9 bases between. CDR1 is KGHSH, CDR2 LQKENI, per germline. The DNA for the CDR3 is TGTGCCAGCTCACCCCGGTCAAGCTCCTACGAGCAGTACTTC. Its translation: CASSPRSSSYEQYF.